This is a list of T cell receptor beta chains from one sample in a study of OX40 agonist ivuxolimab in advanced cancers. Repertoires were generated with immunoSEQ multiplex PCR, while TCRdb's copy carries only in-frame clones and drops some. The table includes 60,000 to 80,000 clones, roughly 88% detected once. Material: CD4+ or CD8+ T cells sorted from blood, obtained in a trial of the OX40 agonist ivuxolimab. The receptor source for this set is an adult with an advanced solid tumor such as melanoma, head and neck, liver or kidney cancer. The CDR3 runs from the conserved cysteine through the conserved F or W. A D gene is named only where the DNA matches it firmly.

cdr3_length d_call j_call v_call cdr3_aa cdr3_nt
13 - TRBJ2-3 TRBV6-1 CASSGESGDTQYF TGTGCCAGCAGTGGCGAGTCGGGGGATACGCAGTATTTT
15 TRBD1 TRBJ2-2 TRBV7-2 CASSTLGQGSGELFF TGTGCCAGCAGCACGCTGGGACAGGGGTCCGGGGAGCTGTTTTTT
16 - TRBJ1-5 TRBV19 CASRTPDSGSNQPQHF TGTGCCAGTAGAACCCCAGACTCCGGGAGCAATCAGCCCCAGCATTTT
16 TRBD2 TRBJ2-1 TRBV10-1 CASSESGASGRSEQFF TGCGCCAGCAGTGAGAGTGGGGCTAGCGGGAGGTCGGAGCAGTTCTTC
12 - TRBJ2-1 TRBV5-1 CASSLGGREQFF TGCGCCAGCAGCTTGGGGGGGCGTGAGCAGTTCTTC
14 TRBD1 TRBJ1-2 TRBV18 CASSPWDRAYGYTF TGTGCCAGCTCACCATGGGACAGGGCCTATGGCTACACCTTC
15 TRBD1 TRBJ1-2 TRBV7-9 CASSLVTGQGFGYTF TGTGCCAGCAGCTTAGTTACCGGACAGGGATTTGGCTACACCTTC
16 TRBD2 TRBJ2-3 TRBV7-2 CASRITSGDSTDTQYF TGTGCCAGCAGGATTACTAGCGGGGATAGCACAGATACGCAGTATTTT
14 - TRBJ2-1 TRBV9 CASSVAGHYNEQFF TGTGCCAGCAGCGTAGCGGGTCATTACAATGAGCAGTTCTTC
12 TRBD1 TRBJ1-3 TRBV10-3 CATDRDGNTIYF TGTGCCACGGACAGGGATGGAAACACCATATATTTT
21 TRBD1 TRBJ1-2 TRBV28 CASSSGGYRDRGTNIFYGYTF TGTGCCAGCAGCTCAGGGGGATACCGGGACAGGGGGACTAATATCTTCTATGGCTACACCTTC
15 - TRBJ2-6 TRBV4-3 CASSQQGPGANVLTF TGCGCCAGCAGCCAACAGGGACCCGGGGCCAACGTCCTGACTTTC
17 - TRBJ2-3 TRBV27 CASSVNSAAAFTDTQYF TGTGCCAGCAGTGTCAATTCAGCGGCCGCATTCACAGATACGCAGTATTTT
13 - TRBJ2-7 TRBV5-1 CASSSPNGNEQYF TGCGCCAGCAGCTCCCCTAATGGTAACGAGCAGTACTTC
13 - TRBJ2-5 TRBV25-1 CASNRDNIETQYF TGTGCCAGCAACAGGGATAATATCGAGACCCAGTACTTC
13 - TRBJ2-3 TRBV6-1 CASRVQGADTQYF TGTGCCAGCAGAGTACAGGGAGCAGATACGCAGTATTTT
13 - TRBJ1-2 TRBV5-5 CASSLLQQDGYTF TGTGCCAGCAGCTTGTTACAGCAGGATGGCTACACCTTC
12 - TRBJ2-7 TRBV5-4 CASSLRQSGQYF TGTGCCAGCAGCTTGAGGCAGTCGGGGCAGTACTTC
14 - TRBJ1-5 TRBV6-1 CASRNTGINQPQHF TGTGCCAGCAGAAACACAGGGATCAATCAGCCCCAGCATTTT
14 - TRBJ1-2 TRBV28 CASTRGGVSYGYTF TGTGCCAGCACCCGAGGCGGGGTATCCTATGGCTACACCTTC
13 - TRBJ1-4 TRBV27 CASSFSGREELFF TGTGCCAGCAGTTTCAGTGGCAGGGAGGAACTGTTTTTT
14 - TRBJ2-3 TRBV7-9 CASSFDYHTDTQYF TGTGCCAGCAGCTTCGACTATCACACAGATACGCAGTATTTT
14 - TRBJ2-3 TRBV23-1 CASPDEGITDTQYF TGCGCCAGTCCGGACGAGGGCATCACAGATACGCAGTATTTT